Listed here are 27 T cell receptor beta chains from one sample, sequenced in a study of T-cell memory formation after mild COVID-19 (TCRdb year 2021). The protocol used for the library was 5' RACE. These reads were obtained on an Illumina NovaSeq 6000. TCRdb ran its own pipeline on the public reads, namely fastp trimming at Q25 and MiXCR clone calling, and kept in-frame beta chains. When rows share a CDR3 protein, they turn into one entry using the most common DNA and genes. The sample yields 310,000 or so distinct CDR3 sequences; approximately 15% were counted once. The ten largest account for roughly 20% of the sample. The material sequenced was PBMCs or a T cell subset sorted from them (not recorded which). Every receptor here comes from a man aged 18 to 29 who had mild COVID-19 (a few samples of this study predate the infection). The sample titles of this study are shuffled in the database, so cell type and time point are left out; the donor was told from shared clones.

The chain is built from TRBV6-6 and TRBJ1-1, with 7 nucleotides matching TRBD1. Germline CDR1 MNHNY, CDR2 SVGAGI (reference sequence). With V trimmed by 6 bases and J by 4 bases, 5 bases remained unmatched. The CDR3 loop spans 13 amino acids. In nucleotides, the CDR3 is TGTGCCAGCAGAAACAGGGGTGCCACTGAAGCTTTCTTT. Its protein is CASRNRGATEAFF.

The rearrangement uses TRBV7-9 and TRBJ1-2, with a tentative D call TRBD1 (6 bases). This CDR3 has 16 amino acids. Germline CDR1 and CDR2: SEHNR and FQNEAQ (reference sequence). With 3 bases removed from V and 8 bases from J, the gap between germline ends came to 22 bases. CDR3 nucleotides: TGTGCCAGCAGCTTGGGGGCAGCATACGTACGTAGGGGCTACACCTTC. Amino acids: CASSLGAAYVRRGYTF.

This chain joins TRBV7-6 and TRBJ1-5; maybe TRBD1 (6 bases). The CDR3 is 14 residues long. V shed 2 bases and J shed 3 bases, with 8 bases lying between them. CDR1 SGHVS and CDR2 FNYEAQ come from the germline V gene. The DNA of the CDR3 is TGTGCCAGCAGCTTAACAGGGAACAATCAGCCCCAGCATTTT. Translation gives CASSLTGNNQPQHF.

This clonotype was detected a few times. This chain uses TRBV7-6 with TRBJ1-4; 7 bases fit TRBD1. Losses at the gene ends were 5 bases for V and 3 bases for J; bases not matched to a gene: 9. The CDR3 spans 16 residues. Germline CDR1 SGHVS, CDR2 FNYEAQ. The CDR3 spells CASSLGSGTANEKLFF. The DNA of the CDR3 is TGTGCCAGCAGCCTAGGATCCGGGACAGCTAATGAAAAACTGTTTTTT.

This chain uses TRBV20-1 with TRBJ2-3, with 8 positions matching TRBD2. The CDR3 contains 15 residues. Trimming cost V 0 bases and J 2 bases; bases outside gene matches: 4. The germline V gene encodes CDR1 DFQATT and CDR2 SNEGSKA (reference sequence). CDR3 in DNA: TGCAGTGCTAGAGATTTAGCGGGGCTCACAGATACGCAGTATTTT. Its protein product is CSARDLAGLTDTQYF.

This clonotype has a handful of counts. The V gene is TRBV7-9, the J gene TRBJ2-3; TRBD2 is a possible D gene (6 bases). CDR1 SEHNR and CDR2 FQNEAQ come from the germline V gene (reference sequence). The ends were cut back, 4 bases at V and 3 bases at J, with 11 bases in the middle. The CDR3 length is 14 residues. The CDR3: CASSSTGTTDTQYF. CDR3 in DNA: TGTGCCAGCAGCTCGACTGGGACTACAGATACGCAGTATTTT.

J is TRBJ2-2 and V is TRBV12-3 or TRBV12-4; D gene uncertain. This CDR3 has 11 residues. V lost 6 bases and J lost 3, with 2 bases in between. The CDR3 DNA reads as TGTGCCAGCAGATACACCGGGGAGCTGTTTTTT. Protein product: CASRYTGELFF.

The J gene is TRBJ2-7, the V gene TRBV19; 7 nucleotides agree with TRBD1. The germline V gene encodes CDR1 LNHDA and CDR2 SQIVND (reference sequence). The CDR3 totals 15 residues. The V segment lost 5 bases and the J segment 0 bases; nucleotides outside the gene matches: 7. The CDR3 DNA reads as TGTGCCAGTAGTCGAGGGGGCAGGGACTCCTACGAGCAGTACTTC. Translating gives CASSRGGRDSYEQYF.

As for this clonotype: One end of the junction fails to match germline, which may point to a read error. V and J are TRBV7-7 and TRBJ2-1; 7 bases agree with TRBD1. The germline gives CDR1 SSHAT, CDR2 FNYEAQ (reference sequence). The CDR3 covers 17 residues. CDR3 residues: CASSLYGDRVPYNEQFF. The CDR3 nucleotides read TGTGCTAGCAGCTTATATGGTGACAGGGTCCCCTACAATGAGCAGTTCTTC.

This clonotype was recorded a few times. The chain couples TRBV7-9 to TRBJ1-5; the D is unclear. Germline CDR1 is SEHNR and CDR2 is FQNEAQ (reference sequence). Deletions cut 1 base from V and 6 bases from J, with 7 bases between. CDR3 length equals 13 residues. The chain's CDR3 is CASSLDYAQPQHF. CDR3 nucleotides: TGTGCCAGCAGCTTAGATTACGCTCAGCCCCAGCATTTT.

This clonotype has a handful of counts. The DNA of the CDR3 is TGCGCCAGCAGCCAAGATAAAGGTACTGGGGAGTACTTC. It encodes CASSQDKGTGEYF. The chain uses TRBV4-1 and TRBJ2-7, with D unresolved. Germline-derived CDR1 and CDR2 are MGHRA and YSYEKL. V lost 0 bases, J lost 11 bases, and 14 bases lay in between. This CDR3 comprises 13 residues.

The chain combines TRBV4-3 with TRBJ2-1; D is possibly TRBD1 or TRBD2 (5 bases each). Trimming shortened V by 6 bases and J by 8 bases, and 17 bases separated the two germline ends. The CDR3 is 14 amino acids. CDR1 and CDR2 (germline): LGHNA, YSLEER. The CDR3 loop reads CASSTRVGHDEQFF. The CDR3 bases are TGCGCCAGCAGTACGAGGGTTGGACACGATGAGCAGTTCTTC.

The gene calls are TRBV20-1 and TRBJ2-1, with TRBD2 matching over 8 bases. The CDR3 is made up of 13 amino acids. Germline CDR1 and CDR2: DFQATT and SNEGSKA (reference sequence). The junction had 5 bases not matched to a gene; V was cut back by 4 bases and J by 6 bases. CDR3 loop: CSATLAVSNEQFF. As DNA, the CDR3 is TGCAGTGCTACACTAGCGGTTAGCAATGAGCAGTTCTTC.

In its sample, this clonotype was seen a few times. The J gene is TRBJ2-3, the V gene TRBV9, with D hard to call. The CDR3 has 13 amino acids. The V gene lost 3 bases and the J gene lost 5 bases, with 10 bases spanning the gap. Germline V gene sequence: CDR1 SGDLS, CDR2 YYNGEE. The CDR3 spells CASSEWPGDTQYF. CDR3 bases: TGTGCCAGCAGCGAGTGGCCTGGAGATACGCAGTATTTT.

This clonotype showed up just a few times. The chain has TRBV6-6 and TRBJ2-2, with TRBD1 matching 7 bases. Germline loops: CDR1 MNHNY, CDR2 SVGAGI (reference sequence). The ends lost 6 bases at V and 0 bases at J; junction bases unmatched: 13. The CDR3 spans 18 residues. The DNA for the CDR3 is TGTGCCAGCAGCGTGGACAGGCCAAGTTTCGCGAACACCGGGGAGCTGTTTTTT. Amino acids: CASSVDRPSFANTGELFF.

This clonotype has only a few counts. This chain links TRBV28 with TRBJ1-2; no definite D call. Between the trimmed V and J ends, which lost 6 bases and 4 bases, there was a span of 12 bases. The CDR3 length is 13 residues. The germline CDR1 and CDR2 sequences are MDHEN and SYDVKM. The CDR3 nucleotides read TGTGCCAGCAGCGTACAAGTTGGCTATGGCTACACCTTC. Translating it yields CASSVQVGYGYTF.

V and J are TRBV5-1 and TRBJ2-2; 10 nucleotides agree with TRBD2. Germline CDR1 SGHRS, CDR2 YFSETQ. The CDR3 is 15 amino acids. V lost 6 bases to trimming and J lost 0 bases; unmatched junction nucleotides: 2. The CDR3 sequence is CASKAGGTNTGELFF. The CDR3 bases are TGCGCCAGCAAAGCGGGGGGGACGAACACCGGGGAGCTGTTTTTT.

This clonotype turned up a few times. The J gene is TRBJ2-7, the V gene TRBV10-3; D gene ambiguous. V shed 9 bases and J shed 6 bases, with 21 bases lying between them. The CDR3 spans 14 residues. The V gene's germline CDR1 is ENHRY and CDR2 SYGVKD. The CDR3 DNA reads TGTGCCATTAGAACAGAGCCACCTAAATCCGAGCAGTACTTC. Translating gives CAIRTEPPKSEQYF.

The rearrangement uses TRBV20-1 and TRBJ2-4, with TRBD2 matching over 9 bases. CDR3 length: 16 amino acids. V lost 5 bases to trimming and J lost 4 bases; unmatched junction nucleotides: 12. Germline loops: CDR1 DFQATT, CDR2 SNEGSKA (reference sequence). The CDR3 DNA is TGCAGTGCTCCCGGGTCCAGCGGGGGGCCAAAAAACATTCAGTACTTC. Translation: CSAPGSSGGPKNIQYF.

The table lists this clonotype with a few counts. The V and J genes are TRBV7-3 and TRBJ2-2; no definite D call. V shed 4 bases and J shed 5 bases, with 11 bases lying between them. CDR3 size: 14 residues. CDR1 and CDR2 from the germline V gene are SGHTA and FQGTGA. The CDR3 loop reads CASSSLGLTGELFF. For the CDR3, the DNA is TGTGCCAGCAGCTCCCTTGGGCTAACCGGGGAGCTGTTTTTT.

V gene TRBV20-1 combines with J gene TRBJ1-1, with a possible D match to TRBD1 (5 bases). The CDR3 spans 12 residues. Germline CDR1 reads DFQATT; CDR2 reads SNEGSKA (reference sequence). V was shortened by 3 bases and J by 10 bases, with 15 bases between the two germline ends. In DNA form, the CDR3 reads TGCAGTGCTAGTGAAGTTGAGGGGCGAGCTTTCTTT. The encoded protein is CSASEVEGRAFF.

CDR3 loop: CASSPGSRGGPDTQYF. In DNA form, the CDR3 reads TGTGCCAGCAGCCCCGGGTCGCGGGGGGGCCCAGATACGCAGTATTTT. The chain combines TRBV7-3 with TRBJ2-3, with 9 positions matching TRBD2. J lost 4 bases, V lost 5 bases, and 10 bases had no gene match. The CDR3 length is 16 residues. CDR1 is SGHTA and CDR2 is FQGTGA in the germline V gene.

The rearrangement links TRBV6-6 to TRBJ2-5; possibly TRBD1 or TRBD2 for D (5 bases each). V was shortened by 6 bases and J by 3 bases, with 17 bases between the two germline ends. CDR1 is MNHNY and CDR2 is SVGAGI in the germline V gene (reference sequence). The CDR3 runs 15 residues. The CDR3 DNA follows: TGTGCCAGCAGCCCCGGGACGGCAGTAGAAGAGACCCAGTACTTC. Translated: CASSPGTAVEETQYF.

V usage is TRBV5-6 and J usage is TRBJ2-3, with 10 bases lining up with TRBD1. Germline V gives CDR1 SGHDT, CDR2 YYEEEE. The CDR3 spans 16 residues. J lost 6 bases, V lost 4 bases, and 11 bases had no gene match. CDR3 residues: CASSDRDRGESDTQYF. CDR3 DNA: TGTGCCAGCAGCGACCGGGACAGGGGAGAGTCCGATACGCAGTATTTT.

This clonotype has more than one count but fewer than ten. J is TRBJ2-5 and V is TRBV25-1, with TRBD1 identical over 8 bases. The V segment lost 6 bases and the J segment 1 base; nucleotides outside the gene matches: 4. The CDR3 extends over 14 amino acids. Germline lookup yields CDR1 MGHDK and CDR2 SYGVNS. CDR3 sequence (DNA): TGTGCCAGCAGGTACCAGGGGGCCCAAGAGACCCAGTACTTC. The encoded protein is CASRYQGAQETQYF.

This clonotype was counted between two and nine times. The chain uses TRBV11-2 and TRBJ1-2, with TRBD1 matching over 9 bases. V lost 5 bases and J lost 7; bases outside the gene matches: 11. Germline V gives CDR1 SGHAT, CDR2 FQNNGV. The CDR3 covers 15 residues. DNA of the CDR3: TGTGCCAGCAGCACCCCGGGACAGGGTGCTAGTGGCTACACCTTC. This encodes CASSTPGQGASGYTF.

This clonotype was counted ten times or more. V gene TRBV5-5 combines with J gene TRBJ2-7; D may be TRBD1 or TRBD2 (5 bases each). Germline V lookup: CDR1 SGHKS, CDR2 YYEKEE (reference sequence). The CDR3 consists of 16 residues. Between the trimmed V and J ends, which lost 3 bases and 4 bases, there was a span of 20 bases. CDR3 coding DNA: TGTGCCAGCAGCTACCGCCCCCCAGGGAGTCTTTACGAGCAGTACTTC. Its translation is CASSYRPPGSLYEQYF.